This T cell receptor (beta chain) comes out of a study of siplizumab effects on memory and regulatory T cells. General study points: Proliferating Tregs in siplizumab cultures were never verified as suppressive.

A word on this clone: The antigen is unknown.

This CDR3 has 16 amino acids. Germline V gene sequence: CDR1 MNHNS, CDR2 SASEGT. V lost 2 bases to trimming and J lost 5 bases, with 19 bases between them. Assay: immunoSEQ multiplex PCR; the TCRdb copy retains only in-frame clones and omits some. Of some 62,000 clones in the sample, roughly 85% were seen once. The receptor was isolated from a human donor in good health. Sample: memory CD4+ T cells sorted from blood. The V gene is TRBV6-1, the J gene TRBJ2-7, with D perhaps given as TRBD1 or TRBD2 (5 bases each). The CDR3 sequence: CASSERDRPPFNEQYF. In DNA, the CDR3 is TGTGCCAGCAGTGAAAGGGACCGACCCCCGTTCAACGAGCAGTACTTC.